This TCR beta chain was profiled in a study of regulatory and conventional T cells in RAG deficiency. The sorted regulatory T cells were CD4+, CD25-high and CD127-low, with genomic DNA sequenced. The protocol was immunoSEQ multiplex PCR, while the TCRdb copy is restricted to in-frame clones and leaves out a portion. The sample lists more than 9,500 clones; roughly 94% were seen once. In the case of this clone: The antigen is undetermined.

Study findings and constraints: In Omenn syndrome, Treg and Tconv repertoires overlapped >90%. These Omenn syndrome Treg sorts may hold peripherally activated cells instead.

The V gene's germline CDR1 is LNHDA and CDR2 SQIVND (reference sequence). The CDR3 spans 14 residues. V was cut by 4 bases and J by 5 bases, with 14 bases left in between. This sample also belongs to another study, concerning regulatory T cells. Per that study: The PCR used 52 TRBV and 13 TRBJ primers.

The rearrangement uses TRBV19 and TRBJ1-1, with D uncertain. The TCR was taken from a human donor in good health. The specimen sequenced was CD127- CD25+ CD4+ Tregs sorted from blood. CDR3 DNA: TGTGCCAGTAGTAATCGACGAGAGGAGACTGAAGCTTTCTTT. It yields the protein CASSNRREETEAFF.